These 8 T cell receptor beta chains share one sample of origin, sequenced in a study of blood T cells in healthy people across ages. Primed by a sample-barcoded 5' primer and a J-beta primer mix, a second PCR proceeded for about 7 to 11 cycles. In TCRdb, the 5' RACE reads were re-called with MiXCR into one record per CDR3 protein. This sample has around 750,000 distinct CDR3 sequences, with roughly 50% found just once. The sequencing input was blood. The receptors originated from a man at least 80 years old in good health.

This clonotype was picked up a small number of times. The chain recombines TRBV20-1 with TRBJ1-2, with 9 bases matching TRBD1. The CDR3 spans 13 residues. V gave up 5 bases and J gave up 8 bases; unmatched junction bases: 9. Germline lookup yields CDR1 DFQATT and CDR2 SNEGSKA (reference sequence). CDR3 coding DNA: TGCAGTGCTCCCGGACAGGGGCTTAACGGCTACACCTTC. Residues: CSAPGQGLNGYTF.

This clonotype appeared a few times. The rearrangement links TRBV2 to TRBJ2-1; D may be TRBD2 (6 bases). CDR1 and CDR2 (germline): SNHLY, FYNNEI. The CDR3 is 12 residues long. V was cut by 8 bases and J by 6 bases, with 11 bases left in between. CDR3 loop: CASQGGSNEQFF. In nucleotides, the CDR3 is TGTGCCAGCCAGGGAGGAAGCAATGAGCAGTTCTTC.

This chain links TRBV7-9 with TRBJ2-1; 10 bases are shared with TRBD1. This CDR3 has 15 amino acids. Trimming cost V 6 bases and J 8 bases; bases outside gene matches: 10. Per germline, CDR1 SEHNR and CDR2 FQNEAQ (reference sequence). Here the CDR3 reads CASRDRDRGSHEQFF. The CDR3 DNA follows: TGTGCCAGCAGAGACCGGGACAGGGGCTCCCATGAGCAGTTCTTC.

The count of this clonotype is one. The chain is built from TRBV19 and TRBJ2-3, with D maybe TRBD1 (5 bases). The CDR3 length is 14 residues. Trimming took 4 bases from V and 1 from J, leaving 9 bases between them. Germline CDR1 LNHDA, CDR2 SQIVND (reference sequence). The CDR3 region is CASSTVQGTDTQYF. The DNA for the CDR3 is TGTGCCAGTAGTACCGTACAGGGCACAGATACGCAGTATTTT. The full variable domain, its missing parts supplied by reference TRBV19 and TRBJ2-3, is DGGITQSPKYLFRKEGQNVTLSCEQNLNHDAMYWYRQDPGQGLRLIYYSQIVNDFQKGDIAEGYSVSREKKESFPLTVTSAQKNPTAFYLCASSTVQGTDTQYFGPGTRLTVL.

The table lists this clonotype with a count of one. Its ends do not fully match the called genes, so a read error is possible. The J gene is TRBJ1-2, the V gene TRBV25-1; D remains ambiguous. The germline gives CDR1 MGHDK, CDR2 SYGVNS. This CDR3 is 13 amino acids long. CDR3 amino acids: CASGESARTGYTF. In nucleotides, the CDR3 is TGTGCCAGCGGTGAATCGGCCCGCACTGGCTACACCTTC.

V is TRBV11-2 and J is TRBJ2-2; weak D call: TRBD2 (5 bases). The germline V gene has CDR1 SGHAT and CDR2 FQNNGV. The CDR3 is made up of 14 amino acids. The germline V and J ends were trimmed by 6 bases and 5 bases, with 13 bases remaining between them. The chain's CDR3 is CASRERESTGELFF. CDR3 sequence (DNA): TGTGCCAGCAGGGAAAGGGAGAGTACCGGGGAGCTGTTTTTT.

This clonotype has more than one count but fewer than ten. The chain recombines TRBV9 with TRBJ2-3; 11 bases align to TRBD1. Germline CDR1 and CDR2: SGDLS and YYNGEE. CDR3 size: 15 residues. V lost 0 bases, J lost 4 bases, and 1 base stayed unmatched. The CDR3 sequence: CASSVGTGGPDTQYF. The DNA for the CDR3 is TGTGCCAGCAGCGTAGGGACAGGGGGCCCAGATACGCAGTATTTT.

J is TRBJ1-6 and V is TRBV7-9; the D is unclear. The CDR3 spans 13 residues. V dropped 1 base and J dropped 8 bases, with 6 bases sitting between them. Germline V CDR1 and CDR2: SEHNR, FQNEAQ (reference sequence). The CDR3 DNA reads TGTGCCAGCAGCTTAGACGGGGATTCACCCCTCCACTTT. Translating it yields CASSLDGDSPLHF. Full variable domain (missing parts from reference TRBV7-9 and TRBJ1-6): DTGVSQNPRHKITKRGQNVTFRCDPISEHNRLYWYRQTLGQGPEFLTYFQNEAQLEKSRLLSDRFSAERPKGSFSTLEIQRTEQGDSAMYLCASSLDGDSPLHFGNGTRLTVT.